Listed below are T cell receptor beta chains from one sample, sequenced in a study of T-cell reconstitution after alpha-beta-depleted transplantation in children. TCRdb used MiXCR to reprocess the PCR reads, holding one entry per CDR3 protein. Among 450,000 to 700,000 distinct CDR3 sequences listed, over 25% were seen once. Here the sequenced sample was PBMCs, taken before TCRalphabeta/CD19-depleted stem cell transplant. These receptors all come from a boy under three years old with Wiskott-Aldrich syndrome, due to receive a stem cell transplant. Each CDR3 is given with its conserved first and last residue. D genes are given only for firm matches. Clone size appears in some rows only: once, few, many, or a class for an expanded clone.

j_call	clone_size	v_call	d_call	cdr3_aa	cdr3_nt
TRBJ2-7	few	TRBV28	TRBD1	CASSLFARGHFSEQYF	TGTGCCAGCAGTTTGTTCGCCAGGGGGCATTTCTCCGAGCAGTACTTC
TRBJ2-3	few	TRBV5-1	NA	CASSFRGPHTDTQYF	TGCGCCAGCAGCTTTCGCGGACCCCACACAGATACGCAGTATTTT
TRBJ1-2	few	TRBV19	NA	CATSRGSNYGYTF	TGTGCCACCTCAAGGGGGTCTAACTATGGCTACACCTTC
TRBJ2-3	NA	TRBV12-3/TRBV12-4	TRBD2	CASSLKRLAVSTDTQYF	TGTGCCAGCAGTTTAAAACGACTAGCGGTTAGCACAGATACGCAGTATTTT
TRBJ2-7	NA	TRBV7-2	TRBD2	CASSLAGLAGTLSYEQYF	TGTGCCAGCAGCTTAGCGGGACTAGCGGGAACCTTATCCTACGAGCAGTACTTC
TRBJ2-7	few	TRBV30	NA	CAWSVAGYEQYF	TGTGCCTGGAGTGTAGCCGGCTACGAGCAGTACTTC
TRBJ2-1	NA	TRBV5-1	TRBD1	CASSLGGTGNNDQFF	TGCGCCAGCAGCTTGGGTGGGACAGGGAACAATGACCAGTTCTTC
TRBJ2-2	few	TRBV18	NA	CASTPAVPGELFF	TGTGCCAGCACGCCTGCGGTACCCGGGGAGCTGTTTTTT
TRBJ2-7	few	TRBV6-5	NA	CASSHPGDEQYF	TGTGCCAGCAGTCACCCCGGGGACGAGCAGTACTTC
TRBJ2-2	few	TRBV20-1	TRBD2	CSARTSGSTGELFF	TGCAGTGCTAGAACTAGCGGAAGCACCGGGGAGCTGTTTTTT
TRBJ1-1	few	TRBV3-1	NA	CASSQGVVSTNTEAFF	TGTGCCAGCAGCCAAGGGGTCGTAAGTACTAACACTGAAGCTTTCTTT
TRBJ2-2	NA	TRBV11-2	NA	CASSLSGERTGELFF	TGTGCCAGCAGCCTGTCGGGGGAGCGCACCGGGGAGCTGTTTTTT
TRBJ1-2	NA	TRBV7-2	NA	CASSLFGGTNYGYTF	TGTGCCAGCAGCTTATTTGGGGGTACTAACTATGGCTACACCTTC
TRBJ2-3	NA	TRBV24-1	NA	CATQDTGTDTQYF	TGTGCCACCCAAGACACAGGCACAGATACGCAGTATTTT
TRBJ2-7	few	TRBV5-1	TRBD1	CASSWEDRETPTYEQYF	TGCGCCAGCAGCTGGGAGGACAGGGAAACCCCCACCTACGAGCAGTACTTC
TRBJ2-3	NA	TRBV5-1	NA	CASSLVPPSTDTQYF	TGCGCCAGCAGCTTGGTTCCGCCTAGCACAGATACGCAGTATTTT
TRBJ1-2	NA	TRBV27	NA	CASSPTGSHGYTF	TGTGCCAGCAGCCCCACAGGGAGCCATGGCTACACCTTC
TRBJ1-1	few	TRBV11-1	TRBD1	CASSLAVGTGGFGNTEAFF	TGTGCCAGCAGCTTAGCTGTAGGGACAGGGGGTTTCGGGAACACTGAAGCTTTCTTT